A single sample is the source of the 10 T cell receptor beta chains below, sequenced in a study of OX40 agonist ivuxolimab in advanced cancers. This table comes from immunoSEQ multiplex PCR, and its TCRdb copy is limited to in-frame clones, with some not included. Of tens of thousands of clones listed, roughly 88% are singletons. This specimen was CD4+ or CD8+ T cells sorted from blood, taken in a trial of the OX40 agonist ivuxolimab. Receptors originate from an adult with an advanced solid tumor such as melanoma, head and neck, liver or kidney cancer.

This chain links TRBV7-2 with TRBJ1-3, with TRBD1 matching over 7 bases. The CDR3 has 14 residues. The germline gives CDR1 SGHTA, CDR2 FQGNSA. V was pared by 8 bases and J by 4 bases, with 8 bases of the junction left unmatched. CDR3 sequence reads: CASRPTGTGNTIYF. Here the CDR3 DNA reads TGTGCCAGCCGACCGACAGGGACGGGAAACACCATATATTTT.

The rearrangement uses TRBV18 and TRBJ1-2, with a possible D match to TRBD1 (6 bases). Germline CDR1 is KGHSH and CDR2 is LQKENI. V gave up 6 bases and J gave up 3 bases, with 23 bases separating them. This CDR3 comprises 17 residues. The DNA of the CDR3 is TGTGCCAGCTCGGGGGGCGGTATTAAATTACGGGACTATGGCTACACCTTC. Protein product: CASSGGGIKLRDYGYTF.

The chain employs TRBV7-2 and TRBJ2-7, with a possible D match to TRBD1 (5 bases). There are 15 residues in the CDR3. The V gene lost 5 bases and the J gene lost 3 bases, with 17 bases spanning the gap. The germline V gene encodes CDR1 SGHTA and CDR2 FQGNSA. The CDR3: CASSPHPIQVYEQYF. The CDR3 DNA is TGTGCCAGCAGCCCCCACCCGATACAGGTCTACGAGCAGTACTTC.

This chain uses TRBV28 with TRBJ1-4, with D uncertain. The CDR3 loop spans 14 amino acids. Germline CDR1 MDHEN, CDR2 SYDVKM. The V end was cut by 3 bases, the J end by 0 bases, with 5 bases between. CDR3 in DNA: TGTGCCAGCAGTTTTGGGTCAACTAATGAAAAACTGTTTTTT. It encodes CASSFGSTNEKLFF.

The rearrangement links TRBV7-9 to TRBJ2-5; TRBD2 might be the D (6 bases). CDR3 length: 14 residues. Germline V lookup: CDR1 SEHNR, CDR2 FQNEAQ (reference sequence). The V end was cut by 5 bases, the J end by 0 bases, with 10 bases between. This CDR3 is CASSKGLNQETQYF. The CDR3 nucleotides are TGTGCCAGCAGCAAGGGACTGAACCAAGAGACCCAGTACTTC.

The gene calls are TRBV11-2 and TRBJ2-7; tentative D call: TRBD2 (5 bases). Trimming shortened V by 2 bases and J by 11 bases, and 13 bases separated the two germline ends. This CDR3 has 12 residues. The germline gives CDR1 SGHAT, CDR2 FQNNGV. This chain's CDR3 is CASSLLGTEEYF. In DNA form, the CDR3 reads TGTGCCAGCAGCTTACTTGGAACGGAGGAGTACTTC.

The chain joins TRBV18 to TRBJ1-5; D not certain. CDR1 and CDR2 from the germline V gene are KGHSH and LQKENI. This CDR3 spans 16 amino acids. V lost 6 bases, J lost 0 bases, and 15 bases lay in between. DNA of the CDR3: TGTGCCAGCTCGAGTTCGGAACGAAATAGCAATCAGCCCCAGCATTTT. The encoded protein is CASSSSERNSNQPQHF.

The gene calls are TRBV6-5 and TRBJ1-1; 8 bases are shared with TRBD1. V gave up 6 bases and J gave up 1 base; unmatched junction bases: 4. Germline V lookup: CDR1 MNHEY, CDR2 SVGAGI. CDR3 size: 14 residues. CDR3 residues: CASSWTGTNTEAFF. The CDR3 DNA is TGTGCCAGCAGCTGGACAGGGACGAACACTGAAGCTTTCTTT.

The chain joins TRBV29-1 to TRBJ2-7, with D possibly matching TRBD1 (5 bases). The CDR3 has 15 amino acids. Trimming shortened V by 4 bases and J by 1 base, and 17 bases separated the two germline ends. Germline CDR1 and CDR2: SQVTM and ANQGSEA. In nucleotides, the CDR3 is TGCAGCGTTGGGACGGACAACCCTGGGTCCTACGAGCAGTACTTC. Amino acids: CSVGTDNPGSYEQYF.

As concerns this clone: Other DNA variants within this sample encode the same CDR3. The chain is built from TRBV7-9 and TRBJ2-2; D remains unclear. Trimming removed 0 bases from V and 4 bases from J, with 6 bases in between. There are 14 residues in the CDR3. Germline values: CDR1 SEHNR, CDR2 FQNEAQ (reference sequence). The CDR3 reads CASSLAGGTGELFF. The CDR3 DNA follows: TGTGCCAGCAGCTTAGCTGGCGGCACCGGGGAGCTGTTTTTT.